This T cell receptor beta chain came from a study of blood T cell repertoires in COVID-19. V dropped 6 bases and J dropped 6; count of bases not matched to a gene: 11. This CDR3 has 15 amino acids. CDR1 is MDHEN and CDR2 is SYDVKM in the germline V gene. Participants were aged roughly 18 to 95 years, lived in 20 to 25 US areas, and enrolled virtually. Assay: immunoSEQ multiplex PCR; the TCRdb copy retains only in-frame clones and omits some. In the table there are fewer than 350,000 clones, about nine tenths of which are singletons. The TCR comes from a woman in her thirties with acute COVID-19. V gene TRBV28 combines with J gene TRBJ2-3; 8 positions agree with TRBD1. The sequenced material came from PBMCs or T cells enriched from blood (not recorded which). CDR3 amino acids: CASSDPGPGGDTQYF. CDR3 in DNA: TGTGCCAGCAGCGACCCGGGTCCAGGGGGCGATACGCAGTATTTT. Based on the CDR3 plus reference TRBV28 and TRBJ2-3, the full variable domain is DVKVTQSSRYLVKRTGEKVFLECVQDMDHENMFWYRQDPGLGLRLIYFSYDVKMKEKGDIPEGYSVSREKKERFSLILESASTNQTSMYLCASSDPGPGGDTQYFGPGTRLTVL.